This entry is about one TCR beta chain. Its antigen remains unidentified. Repertoires were generated with immunoSEQ multiplex PCR, while TCRdb's copy carries only in-frame clones and drops some. The table includes millions of clones, 90% to 95% detected once. This entry is derived from a study of shared clonotypes between healthy human individuals. Whole-study findings and limits: Apart from blood, nothing was sampled; tissue repertoires likely differ. The naive CD4 repertoires of several donors were compared, and approximately 4.7% of clonotypes were shared.

Per germline, CDR1 SGHRS and CDR2 YFSETQ. Trimming removed 5 bases from V and 2 bases from J, with 11 bases in between. This CDR3 spans 14 amino acids. This sequence originates from a man aged 18 to 30 in good health. Some clones in this sample may be carry-over from other donors' samples. The V call is TRBV5-1, the J call TRBJ1-3; D gene unclear. The sequenced sample consisted of naive CD4+ T cells from PBMCs. As for subset: CD45RA+ positively selected. CDR3 protein: CASSPGSTGNTIYF. CDR3 bases: TGCGCCAGCAGTCCCGGTTCGACTGGAAACACCATATATTTT.